A selection of T cell receptor beta chains follows, all from one sample in a study of shared clonotypes between healthy human individuals. The protocol was immunoSEQ multiplex PCR, while the TCRdb copy is restricted to in-frame clones and leaves out a portion. Counted here are about 1,800,000 clones, around 96% occurring once; the ten biggest clones make up 1.2%. The sample taken for sequencing was naive CD8+ T cells sorted from blood. These receptors came from a man between 18 and 29 years old in good health. CDR3s include the opening cysteine and the closing phenylalanine or tryptophan. Each record gives: V gene, J gene, clone size, D gene, CDR3 protein, CDR3 DNA. The D gene is left open where the match is weak. Expanded clones get a size class; other rows say once, few or many, or leave the size out.

v_gene: TRBV27
j_gene: TRBJ2-1
abundance: few
d_gene: NA
CDR3aa: CASSLGSEQFF
CDR3nt: TGTGCCAGCAGTTTAGGGTCTGAGCAGTTCTTC

v_gene: TRBV27
j_gene: TRBJ2-2
abundance: NA
d_gene: TRBD2
CDR3aa: CASSLFVREEGTGELFF
CDR3nt: TGTGCCAGCAGTTTATTCGTCCGGGAGGAAGGCACCGGGGAGCTGTTTTTT

v_gene: TRBV11-2
j_gene: TRBJ1-2
abundance: once
d_gene: NA
CDR3aa: CASSLRADGRDGYTF
CDR3nt: TGTGCCAGCAGCTTACGAGCAGATGGGAGAGACGGCTACACCTTC

v_gene: TRBV28
j_gene: TRBJ1-5
abundance: NA
d_gene: NA
CDR3aa: CASSRNQPQHF
CDR3nt: TGTGCCAGCAGCCGTAATCAGCCCCAGCATTTT

v_gene: TRBV4-1
j_gene: TRBJ1-5
abundance: NA
d_gene: TRBD1
CDR3aa: CASSQVEGAAVQPQHF
CDR3nt: TGCGCCAGCAGCCAAGTTGAGGGGGCCGCGGTTCAGCCCCAGCATTTT

v_gene: TRBV2
j_gene: TRBJ2-3
abundance: NA
d_gene: TRBD2
CDR3aa: CASSAFSGTFTDTQYF
CDR3nt: TGTGCCAGCAGCGCATTTAGCGGGACATTCACAGATACGCAGTATTTT

v_gene: TRBV5-1
j_gene: TRBJ2-2
abundance: NA
d_gene: TRBD1
CDR3aa: CASSLLGQGKNTGELFF
CDR3nt: TGCGCCAGCAGCTTGTTGGGACAGGGGAAGAACACCGGGGAGCTGTTTTTT

v_gene: TRBV6-1
j_gene: TRBJ2-7
abundance: NA
d_gene: TRBD1
CDR3aa: CASSGDSYEQYF
CDR3nt: TGTGCCAGCAGTGGGGACAGCTACGAGCAGTACTTC

v_gene: TRBV10-1
j_gene: TRBJ1-1
abundance: NA
d_gene: NA
CDR3aa: CASSESHGGTEAFF
CDR3nt: TGCGCCAGCAGTGAGTCACATGGGGGTACTGAAGCTTTCTTT

v_gene: TRBV5-5
j_gene: TRBJ2-2
abundance: NA
d_gene: NA
CDR3aa: CASSLLVQGSTGELFF
CDR3nt: TGTGCCAGCAGCTTGTTGGTTCAGGGGAGCACCGGGGAGCTGTTTTTT

v_gene: TRBV6-1
j_gene: TRBJ2-3
abundance: NA
d_gene: NA
CDR3aa: CASSEAGRANMGTDTQYF
CDR3nt: TGTGCCAGCAGTGAAGCCGGGAGAGCGAATATGGGTACAGATACGCAGTATTTT

v_gene: TRBV7-9
j_gene: TRBJ2-3
abundance: NA
d_gene: NA
CDR3aa: CASSSLASTDTQYF
CDR3nt: TGTGCCAGCAGCTCTCTAGCGAGCACAGATACGCAGTATTTT

v_gene: TRBV2
j_gene: TRBJ1-6
abundance: NA
d_gene: NA
CDR3aa: CASSESEGTPLHF
CDR3nt: TGTGCCAGCAGTGAAAGCGAGGGGACACCCCTCCACTTT

v_gene: TRBV6-5
j_gene: TRBJ1-6
abundance: few
d_gene: TRBD1
CDR3aa: CASSQGQGTSPLHF
CDR3nt: TGTGCCAGCAGCCAGGGACAGGGGACATCACCCCTCCACTTT

v_gene: TRBV7-8
j_gene: TRBJ2-7
abundance: NA
d_gene: TRBD1
CDR3aa: CASSLVTGTASYEQYF
CDR3nt: TGTGCCAGCAGCTTAGTAACCGGGACAGCATCCTACGAGCAGTACTTC

v_gene: TRBV5-1
j_gene: TRBJ2-1
abundance: NA
d_gene: NA
CDR3aa: CASSEYGTIKLLNEQFF
CDR3nt: TGCGCCAGCAGCGAATATGGCACCATAAAGCTCCTTAATGAGCAGTTCTTC

v_gene: TRBV13
j_gene: TRBJ2-7
abundance: NA
d_gene: NA
CDR3aa: CASSPPGIAYEQYF
CDR3nt: TGTGCCAGCAGTCCCCCCGGCATTGCCTACGAGCAGTACTTC

v_gene: TRBV6-1
j_gene: TRBJ2-7
abundance: NA
d_gene: NA
CDR3aa: CASSASSSYEQYF
CDR3nt: TGTGCCAGCAGTGCGAGCTCTTCCTACGAGCAGTACTTC

v_gene: TRBV9
j_gene: TRBJ2-7
abundance: NA
d_gene: NA
CDR3aa: CASSVGAGSYEQYF
CDR3nt: TGTGCCAGCAGCGTAGGCGCAGGCTCCTACGAGCAGTACTTC

v_gene: TRBV13
j_gene: TRBJ2-7
abundance: NA
d_gene: TRBD1
CDR3aa: CASSSSRDSEQYF
CDR3nt: TGTGCCAGCAGCTCCAGCCGGGACAGCGAGCAGTACTTC

v_gene: TRBV9
j_gene: TRBJ2-7
abundance: NA
d_gene: TRBD2
CDR3aa: CASSVEGTSLYEQYF
CDR3nt: TGTGCCAGCAGCGTAGAGGGGACTAGTTTGTACGAGCAGTACTTC

v_gene: TRBV5-6
j_gene: TRBJ1-4
abundance: NA
d_gene: NA
CDR3aa: CASSLGPTNEKLFF
CDR3nt: TGTGCCAGCAGCTTAGGTCCAACTAATGAAAAACTGTTTTTT

v_gene: TRBV6-5
j_gene: TRBJ2-7
abundance: NA
d_gene: TRBD2
CDR3aa: CASSTLAGVYEQYF
CDR3nt: TGTGCCAGCAGCACCCTAGCGGGAGTCTACGAGCAGTACTTC

v_gene: TRBV2
j_gene: TRBJ1-4
abundance: once
d_gene: NA
CDR3aa: CASSEALWTARAEKLFF
CDR3nt: TGTGCCAGCAGTGAAGCGCTTTGGACGGCTCGGGCGGAAAAACTGTTTTTT

v_gene: TRBV11-3
j_gene: TRBJ1-6
abundance: NA
d_gene: TRBD1
CDR3aa: CASSLWGTVYNSPLHF
CDR3nt: TGTGCCAGCAGCTTATGGGGGACAGTCTATAATTCACCCCTCCACTTT

v_gene: TRBV4-2
j_gene: TRBJ2-3
abundance: NA
d_gene: NA
CDR3aa: CASSQERPGATEDTQYF
CDR3nt: TGTGCCAGCAGCCAAGAAAGACCGGGGGCCACGGAAGATACGCAGTATTTT

v_gene: TRBV29-1
j_gene: TRBJ2-5
abundance: NA
d_gene: NA
CDR3aa: CSVDAGTEYQETQYF
CDR3nt: TGCAGCGTGGATGCCGGGACGGAGTACCAAGAGACCCAGTACTTC

v_gene: TRBV4-1
j_gene: TRBJ2-7
abundance: once
d_gene: NA
CDR3aa: CASSQGYSYEQYF
CDR3nt: TGCGCCAGCAGCCAAGGTTACTCCTACGAGCAGTACTTC

v_gene: TRBV13
j_gene: TRBJ2-1
abundance: NA
d_gene: TRBD2
CDR3aa: CASSHSGTSNREEQFF
CDR3nt: TGTGCCAGCAGCCATTCCGGGACTAGCAATAGAGAGGAGCAGTTCTTC

v_gene: TRBV5-5
j_gene: TRBJ1-1
abundance: NA
d_gene: NA
CDR3aa: CASSLLLENTEAFF
CDR3nt: TGTGCCAGCAGCTTGTTGTTAGAGAACACTGAAGCTTTCTTT

v_gene: TRBV28
j_gene: TRBJ1-1
abundance: NA
d_gene: TRBD1
CDR3aa: CASRISGTGGSTEAFF
CDR3nt: TGTGCCAGCAGGATCTCCGGGACAGGGGGCAGTACTGAAGCTTTCTTT

v_gene: TRBV6-1
j_gene: TRBJ2-7
abundance: NA
d_gene: NA
CDR3aa: CASSEVVGAPDEQYF
CDR3nt: TGTGCCAGCAGTGAAGTTGTGGGGGCGCCGGACGAGCAGTACTTC

v_gene: TRBV5-4
j_gene: TRBJ1-1
abundance: once
d_gene: TRBD1
CDR3aa: CASSPWDRGQDTEAFF
CDR3nt: TGTGCCAGCAGCCCATGGGATAGGGGGCAGGACACTGAAGCTTTCTTT

v_gene: TRBV9
j_gene: TRBJ2-7
abundance: NA
d_gene: NA
CDR3aa: CASSVTGSSYEQYF
CDR3nt: TGTGCCAGCAGCGTCACGGGGAGCTCCTACGAGCAGTACTTC

v_gene: TRBV10-3
j_gene: TRBJ2-1
abundance: NA
d_gene: NA
CDR3aa: CANAGTDYNEQFF
CDR3nt: TGTGCCAACGCCGGGACGGACTACAATGAGCAGTTCTTC

v_gene: TRBV19
j_gene: TRBJ2-3
abundance: NA
d_gene: TRBD2
CDR3aa: CASKASGSTDTQYF
CDR3nt: TGTGCCAGTAAGGCTAGCGGGAGCACAGATACGCAGTATTTT

v_gene: TRBV6-5
j_gene: TRBJ1-1
abundance: NA
d_gene: NA
CDR3aa: CASSYGSRATEAFF
CDR3nt: TGTGCCAGCAGTTACGGTTCCAGGGCTACTGAAGCTTTCTTT

v_gene: TRBV7-9
j_gene: TRBJ1-1
abundance: NA
d_gene: NA
CDR3aa: CATPLLPGLDTEAFF
CDR3nt: TGTGCCACCCCCCTATTACCAGGACTTGACACTGAAGCTTTCTTT

v_gene: TRBV18
j_gene: TRBJ1-5
abundance: NA
d_gene: TRBD1
CDR3aa: CASSPGQGFGQPQHF
CDR3nt: TGTGCCAGCTCACCCGGACAGGGGTTCGGTCAGCCCCAGCATTTT

v_gene: TRBV27
j_gene: TRBJ2-1
abundance: NA
d_gene: NA
CDR3aa: CASSLVGPSYNEQFF
CDR3nt: TGTGCCAGCAGTTTAGTAGGGCCGTCCTACAATGAGCAGTTCTTC

v_gene: TRBV30
j_gene: TRBJ1-1
abundance: NA
d_gene: NA
CDR3aa: CAWSVGGMNTEAFF
CDR3nt: TGTGCCTGGAGTGTTGGGGGAATGAACACTGAAGCTTTCTTT

v_gene: TRBV28
j_gene: TRBJ1-2
abundance: NA
d_gene: TRBD1
CDR3aa: CASSLLGGGYGYTF
CDR3nt: TGTGCCAGCAGTTTATTAGGGGGCGGCTATGGCTACACCTTC

v_gene: TRBV7-9
j_gene: TRBJ2-7
abundance: NA
d_gene: NA
CDR3aa: CASSTTGTIYEQYF
CDR3nt: TGTGCCAGCAGCACGACCGGGACAATTTACGAGCAGTACTTC

v_gene: TRBV11-3
j_gene: TRBJ2-7
abundance: NA
d_gene: TRBD1
CDR3aa: CASSLADREGTYEQYF
CDR3nt: TGTGCCAGCAGCCTAGCAGACAGGGAAGGAACCTACGAGCAGTACTTC

v_gene: TRBV6-5
j_gene: TRBJ2-2
abundance: NA
d_gene: NA
CDR3aa: CASSYYRTNTGELFF
CDR3nt: TGTGCCAGCAGTTATTACAGAACGAACACCGGGGAGCTGTTTTTT

v_gene: TRBV5-6
j_gene: TRBJ2-7
abundance: NA
d_gene: TRBD2
CDR3aa: CASSLAGGLYEQYF
CDR3nt: TGTGCCAGCAGCCTAGCGGGGGGGCTCTACGAGCAGTACTTC